The clone carrying this TCR beta chain was observed many times. This specimen belongs to a study of metastatic and nonmetastatic thyroid tumors. The entire patient cohort was treatment-naive prior to thyroid surgery. TCRdb reprocessed the PCR reads using MiXCR. The table shows fewer than 45,000 clones, with about 14% occurring only once. The CDR3 extends over 14 amino acids. V shed 4 bases and J shed 4 bases, with 11 bases lying between them. Germline CDR1 and CDR2: SNHLY and FYNNEI. Sequenced input: blood. The chain carries TRBV2 and TRBJ1-5; D ambiguous. The source of this sequence is a female donor with papillary thyroid cancer or a benign thyroid nodule (not recorded which). Some clones in this sample may be carry-over from other donors' samples. The CDR3 region has the DNA TGTGCCAGCAGTGCGGGCCGCACGAATCAGCCCCAGCATTTT. It encodes CASSAGRTNQPQHF. The full variable domain, completed using reference TRBV2 and TRBJ1-5, is EPEVTQTPSHQVTQMGQEVILRCVPISNHLYFYWYRQILGQKVEFLVSFYNNEISEKSEIFDDQFSVERPDGSNFTLKIRSTKLEDSAMYFCASSAGRTNQPQHFGDGTRLSIL.